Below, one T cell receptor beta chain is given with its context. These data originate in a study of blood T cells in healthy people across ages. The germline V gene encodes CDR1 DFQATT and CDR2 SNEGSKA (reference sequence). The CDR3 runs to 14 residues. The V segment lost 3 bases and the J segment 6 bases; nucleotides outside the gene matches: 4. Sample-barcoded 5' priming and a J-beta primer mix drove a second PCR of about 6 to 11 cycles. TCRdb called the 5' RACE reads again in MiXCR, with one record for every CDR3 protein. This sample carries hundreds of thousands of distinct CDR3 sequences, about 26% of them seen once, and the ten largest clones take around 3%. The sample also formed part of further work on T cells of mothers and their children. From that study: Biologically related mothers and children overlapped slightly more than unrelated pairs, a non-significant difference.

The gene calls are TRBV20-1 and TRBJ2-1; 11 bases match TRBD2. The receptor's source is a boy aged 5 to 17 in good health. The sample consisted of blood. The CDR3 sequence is CSASVTSGGNEQFF. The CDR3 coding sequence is TGCAGTGCTAGCGTCACTAGCGGGGGCAATGAGCAGTTCTTC.